This note documents a single T cell receptor (beta chain) sequence. The target antigen is unknown. The data originate from a study of vaccination and CD4 T cells after COVID-19. In the study overall: For post-vaccine samples, collection took place a median approximately 72 days after dose two, ranging from 14 to 241. Study-wide points: The median number of SARS-CoV-2-reactive clonotypes increased from about 20 to 38, a change that did not reach significance. Convalescent patients had a median roughly 87% of post-vaccine SARS-CoV-2-reactive clones that were detected only after vaccination, not before it.

As for treatment: roughly 10-day PBMC culture with coronavirus spike peptide pools or control peptides (ViraFEST assay). Negative selection enriched CD4+ T cells from cultures at roughly ten days. The Oncomine TCR Beta short-read assay was what sequenced the DNA obtained from cultured CD4+ T cells. MiXCR was run by TCRdb on the PCR reads, yielding one entry per CDR3 protein. The data show about 12,000 distinct CDR3 sequences, 27% seen once. From germline, CDR1 is KGHSH and CDR2 LQKENI. Trimming left V 1 base short and J 0 bases short, with 6 bases between. The CDR3 totals 14 residues. Source: CD4+ T cells from blood, cultured in vitro, taken before SARS-CoV-2 vaccination. The sequence was collected from a human donor who received a COVID-19 vaccine. This rearrangement joins TRBV18 to TRBJ1-1; no clear D gene. The CDR3: CASSPQGVNTEAFF. The CDR3 DNA sequence: TGTGCCAGCTCACCACAGGGCGTGAACACTGAAGCTTTCTTT. Filled out from reference TRBV18 and TRBJ1-1, the complete variable domain reads NAGVMQNPRHLVRRRGQEARLRCSPMKGHSHVYWYRQLPEEGLKFMVYLQKENIIDESGMPKERFSAEFPKEGPSILRIQQVVRGDSAAYFCASSPQGVNTEAFFGQGTRLTVV.